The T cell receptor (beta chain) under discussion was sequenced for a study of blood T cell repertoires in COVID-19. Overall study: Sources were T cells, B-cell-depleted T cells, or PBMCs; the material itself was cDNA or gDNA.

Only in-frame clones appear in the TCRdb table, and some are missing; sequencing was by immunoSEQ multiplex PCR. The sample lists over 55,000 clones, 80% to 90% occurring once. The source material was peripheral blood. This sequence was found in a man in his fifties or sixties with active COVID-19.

The CDR3 DNA follows: TGTGCCAGCAGCCAAGATCCAGGCTCTGGAAACACCATATATTTT. This gives the protein CASSQDPGSGNTIYF. The genes are TRBV4-2 and TRBJ1-3; D is unresolved. V shed 0 bases and J shed 0 bases, with 6 bases lying between them. Germline V gene data show CDR1 as LGHNA and CDR2 as YNFKEQ. The CDR3 covers 15 residues.